These T cell receptor beta chains were read from a single sample in a study of Ad26.COV2.S vaccination and SARS-CoV-2 variants. TCRdb's copy holds only in-frame clones and misses some; the assay was immunoSEQ multiplex PCR. Of approximately 410,000 clones listed, around nine tenths are singletons. Sequenced here: peripheral blood, sampled in a trial of Ad26.COV2.S vaccine versus placebo. These receptor sequences come from a person aged 18-60 years who received the Ad26.COV2.S COVID-19 vaccine or a placebo. The CDR3 runs from the conserved cysteine through the conserved F or W. A D gene is named only where the DNA matches it firmly. Expanded clones get a size class; other rows say once, few or many, or leave the size out.

-	TRBV19	TRBJ2-1	-	CASNVGLYNEQFF	TGTGCCAGTAATGTTGGGTTGTACAATGAGCAGTTCTTC
-	TRBV2	TRBJ2-1	-	CASRDRKSFSYNEQFF	TGTGCCAGCAGGGACAGAAAGTCCTTCTCCTACAATGAGCAGTTCTTC
-	TRBV5-8	TRBJ1-5	TRBD1	CASSRSRTGNQPQHF	TGTGCCAGCAGCCGCTCCCGGACAGGTAATCAGCCCCAGCATTTT
-	TRBV7-9	TRBJ1-4	TRBD1	CASSPRGVENEKLFF	TGTGCCAGCAGCCCCAGGGGGGTTGAGAATGAAAAACTGTTTTTT
-	TRBV30	TRBJ1-1	-	CAWSGLGAGQNTEAFF	TGTGCCTGGAGTGGCCTGGGTGCAGGGCAGAACACTGAAGCTTTCTTT
-	TRBV19	TRBJ1-2	TRBD1	CASSIVPTGSIYGYTF	TGTGCCAGTAGTATAGTACCGACAGGGTCTATCTATGGCTACACCTTC
-	TRBV9	TRBJ2-3	-	CASSVQGPADTQYF	TGTGCCAGCAGCGTACAGGGTCCCGCAGATACGCAGTATTTT
many	TRBV7-2	TRBJ1-6	-	CASSLLPPSPLHF	TGTGCCAGCAGCTTATTACCGCCCTCACCCCTCCACTTT
-	TRBV18	TRBJ1-5	-	CASSPQSSSNQPQHF	TGTGCCAGCTCACCACAGAGTTCTAGCAATCAGCCCCAGCATTTT
-	TRBV20-1	TRBJ2-1	-	CSARQGFEQFF	TGCAGTGCTAGACAGGGGTTTGAGCAGTTCTTC
-	TRBV30	TRBJ1-1	-	CAWSEVGNTEAFF	TGTGCCTGGAGTGAGGTAGGGAACACTGAAGCTTTCTTT
-	TRBV27	TRBJ1-5	TRBD1	CASSPTGQGNQPQHF	TGTGCCAGCAGCCCAACCGGACAGGGAAATCAGCCCCAGCATTTT
-	TRBV30	TRBJ1-5	-	CAWSQDINQPQHF	TGTGCCTGGAGCCAGGACATCAATCAGCCCCAGCATTTT
once	TRBV27	TRBJ1-1	-	CASSLWGKMNTEAFF	TGTGCCAGCAGTTTATGGGGGAAAATGAACACTGAAGCTTTCTTT
-	TRBV4-1	TRBJ2-7	-	CASSQASSRFYSYEQYF	TGCGCCAGCAGCCAAGCAAGCTCCCGTTTCTACTCCTACGAGCAGTACTTC
-	TRBV19	TRBJ2-5	-	CASSMGHLETQYF	TGTGCCAGTAGTATGGGACACCTAGAGACCCAGTACTTC
-	TRBV28	TRBJ2-2	TRBD1	CASSTPTGWNTGELFF	TGTGCCAGCAGTACCCCGACAGGGTGGAACACCGGGGAGCTGTTTTTT
-	TRBV6-5	TRBJ1-6	-	CASGPGLRNSPLHF	TGTGCCAGCGGACCGGGACTCCGAAATTCACCCCTCCACTTT
once	TRBV3-1/TRBV3-2	TRBJ1-4	-	CASSPRAGAMNEKLFF	TGTGCCAGCAGCCCCAGGGCAGGGGCGATGAATGAAAAACTGTTTTTT
-	TRBV19	TRBJ1-4	TRBD1	CASSGQGANEKLFF	TGTGCCAGTAGCGGTCAGGGGGCTAATGAAAAACTGTTTTTT
-	TRBV18	TRBJ2-7	-	CASSPYFAGAYEQYF	TGTGCCAGCTCACCGTACTTTGCAGGGGCCTACGAGCAGTACTTC